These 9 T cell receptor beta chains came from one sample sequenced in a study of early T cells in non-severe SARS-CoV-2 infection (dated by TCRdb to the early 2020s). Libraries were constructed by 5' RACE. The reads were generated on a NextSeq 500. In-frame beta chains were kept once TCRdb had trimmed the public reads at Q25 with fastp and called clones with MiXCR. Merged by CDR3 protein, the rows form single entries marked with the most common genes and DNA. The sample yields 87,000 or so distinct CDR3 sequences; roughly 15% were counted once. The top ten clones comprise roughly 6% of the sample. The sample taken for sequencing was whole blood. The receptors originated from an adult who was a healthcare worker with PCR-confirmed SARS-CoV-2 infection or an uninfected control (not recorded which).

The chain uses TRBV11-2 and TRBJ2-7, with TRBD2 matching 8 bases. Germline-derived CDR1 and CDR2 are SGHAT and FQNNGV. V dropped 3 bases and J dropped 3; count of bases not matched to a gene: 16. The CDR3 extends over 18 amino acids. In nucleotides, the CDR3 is TGTGCCAGCAGCTTCCCTCGAAGCGGGGGACCACAGCACTACGAGCAGTACTTC. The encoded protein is CASSFPRSGGPQHYEQYF.

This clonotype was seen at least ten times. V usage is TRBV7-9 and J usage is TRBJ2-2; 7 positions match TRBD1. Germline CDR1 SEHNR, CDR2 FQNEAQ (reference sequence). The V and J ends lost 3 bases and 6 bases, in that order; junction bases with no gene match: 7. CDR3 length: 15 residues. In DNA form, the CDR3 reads TGTGCCAGCAGCTTGCTCGTAGGGGGCCCCGGGGAGCTGTTTTTT. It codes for CASSLLVGGPGELFF.

As DNA, the CDR3 is TGCGCCAGCAGCCAGGGACGGAATGAAGCTTTCTTT. Its translation is CASSQGRNEAFF. The genes are TRBV4-1 and TRBJ1-1; D possibly corresponds to TRBD1 (5 bases). Germline loops: CDR1 MGHRA, CDR2 YSYEKL. V dropped 3 bases and J dropped 7 bases, with 9 bases sitting between them. This CDR3 is built from 12 residues.

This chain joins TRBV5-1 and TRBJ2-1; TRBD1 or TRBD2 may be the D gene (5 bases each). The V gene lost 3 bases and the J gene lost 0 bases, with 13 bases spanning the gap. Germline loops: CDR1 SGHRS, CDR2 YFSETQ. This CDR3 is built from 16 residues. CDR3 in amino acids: CASSYGLDSSYNEQFF. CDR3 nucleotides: TGCGCCAGCAGCTACGGACTTGACAGCTCCTACAATGAGCAGTTCTTC.

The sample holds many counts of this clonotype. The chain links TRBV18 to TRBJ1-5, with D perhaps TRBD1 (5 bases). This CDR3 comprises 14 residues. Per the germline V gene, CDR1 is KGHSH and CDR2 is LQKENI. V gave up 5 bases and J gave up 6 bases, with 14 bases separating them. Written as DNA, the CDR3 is TGTGCCAGCTCAAGATACCAAGGGGTTCAGCCCCAGCATTTT. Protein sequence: CASSRYQGVQPQHF.

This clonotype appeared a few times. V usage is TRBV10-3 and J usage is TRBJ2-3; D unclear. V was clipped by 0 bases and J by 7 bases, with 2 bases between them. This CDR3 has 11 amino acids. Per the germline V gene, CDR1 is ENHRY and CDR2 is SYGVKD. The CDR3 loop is CAISESYTQYF. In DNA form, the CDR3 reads TGTGCCATCAGTGAGTCATATACGCAGTATTTT.

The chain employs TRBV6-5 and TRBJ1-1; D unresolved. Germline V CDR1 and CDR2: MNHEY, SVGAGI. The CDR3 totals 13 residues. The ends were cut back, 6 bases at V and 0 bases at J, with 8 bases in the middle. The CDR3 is CASSPMMNTEAFF. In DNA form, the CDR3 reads TGTGCCAGCAGCCCGATGATGAACACTGAAGCTTTCTTT.

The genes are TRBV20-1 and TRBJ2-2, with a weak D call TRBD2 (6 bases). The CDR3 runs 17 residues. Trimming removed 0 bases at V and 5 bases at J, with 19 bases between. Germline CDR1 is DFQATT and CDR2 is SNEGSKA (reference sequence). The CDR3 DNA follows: TGCAGTGCTAGAGATTTCGGATTGGAGGGGCAGACCGGGGAGCTGTTTTTT. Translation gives CSARDFGLEGQTGELFF.

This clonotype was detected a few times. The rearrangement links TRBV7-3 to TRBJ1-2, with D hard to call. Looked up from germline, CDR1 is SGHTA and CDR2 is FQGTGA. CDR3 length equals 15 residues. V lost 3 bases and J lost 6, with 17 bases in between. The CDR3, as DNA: TGTGCCAGCAGCTTTGAGCCAACGGCGCCTGATGGCTACACCTTC. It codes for CASSFEPTAPDGYTF.